Presented here are 3 T cell receptor beta chains from one specimen sequenced in a study of blood T cells in healthy people across ages. With a J-beta primer mix and a sample-barcoded 5' primer, a second PCR ran about 7 to 12 cycles. TCRdb passed the 5' RACE reads through MiXCR, listing each CDR3 protein once. There are about 1.4 million distinct CDR3 sequences in the sample; 59% occur only once, and more than 6% lies in the top ten. Source material: blood. These receptors originate from a man between 18 and 35 years old in good health.

The V and J genes are TRBV29-1 and TRBJ2-7, with 9 positions matching TRBD1. J was trimmed by 1 base and V by 2 bases; bases with no gene match: 3. From germline, CDR1 is SQVTM and CDR2 ANQGSEA. This CDR3 contains 14 residues. CDR3 nucleotides: TGCAGCGTTGAACACAGGGGGCCATCCTACGAGCAGTACTTC. This codes for CSVEHRGPSYEQYF.

The chain employs TRBV20-1 and TRBJ2-7; 10 bases agree with TRBD1. Germline V gene data show CDR1 as DFQATT and CDR2 as SNEGSKA (reference sequence). J gave up 1 base and V 3 bases, and 3 bases lay outside the gene matches. This CDR3 spans 14 amino acids. CDR3 sequence: CSASPGQGSYEQYF. CDR3 nucleotides: TGCAGTGCTAGCCCGGGACAGGGGTCCTACGAGCAGTACTTC.

The CDR3 sequence: CSVVFASRHTEAFF. DNA of the CDR3: TGCAGCGTTGTTTTCGCCTCGAGGCACACTGAAGCTTTCTTT. The V and J genes are TRBV29-1 and TRBJ1-1; unclear D gene. Germline V lookup: CDR1 SQVTM, CDR2 ANQGSEA. This CDR3 has 14 residues. V was pared by 4 bases and J by 3 bases, with 15 bases between.